A single sample gave rise to the 30 T cell receptor beta chains below, sequenced in a study of blood T cell repertoires in COVID-19. Sequenced by immunoSEQ multiplex PCR; TCRdb stores in-frame clones only, minus some. The data show 110,000 or so clones, 85% to 90% seen once. The material sequenced was peripheral blood. The receptors were sampled from a man aged 55 to 70 with acute or convalescent COVID-19.

The chain carries TRBV11-1 and TRBJ2-7, with D perhaps matching TRBD1 (6 bases). The CDR3 contains 15 residues. Trimming took 1 base from V and 2 from J, leaving 12 bases between them. The germline gives CDR1 SGHAT, CDR2 FQDESV (reference sequence). The CDR3 sequence: CASSLGSGAAYEQYF. Here the CDR3 DNA reads TGTGCCAGCAGCTTAGGCTCAGGGGCGGCCTACGAGCAGTACTTC. The full variable domain, rest sourced from reference TRBV11-1 and TRBJ2-7, is EAEVAQSPRYKITEKSQAVAFWCDPISGHATLYWYRQILGQGPELLVQFQDESVVDDSQLPKDRFSAERLKGVDSTLKIQPAELGDSAMYLCASSLGSGAAYEQYFGPGTRLTVT.

V is TRBV24-1 and J is TRBJ1-2; 8 bases are shared with TRBD1. V dropped 4 bases and J dropped 7; count of bases not matched to a gene: 16. Looked up from germline, CDR1 is KGHDR and CDR2 is SFDVKD. The CDR3 is made up of 17 amino acids. The CDR3, as DNA: TGTGCCACCAGTGACCCGACCCAGGGGGCGCATAGTCCTGGCTACACCTTC. This gives the protein CATSDPTQGAHSPGYTF.

The chain recombines TRBV24-1 with TRBJ1-2, with 7 bases identical to TRBD1. With 6 bases clipped from V and 8 bases from J, the junction kept 14 bases outside the gene matches. The CDR3 has 15 residues. CDR1 is KGHDR and CDR2 is SFDVKD in the germline V gene. Here the CDR3 reads CATSKPGQREAGYTF. In nucleotides, the CDR3 is TGTGCCACCAGTAAGCCGGGACAGCGGGAGGCGGGCTACACCTTC.

The genes are TRBV28 and TRBJ2-7; 9 bases fit TRBD1. Germline V CDR1 and CDR2: MDHEN, SYDVKM. V lost 6 bases and J lost 0; bases outside the gene matches: 6. The CDR3 consists of 15 residues. DNA of the CDR3: TGTGCCAGCAGGGACGGGACAGGGTACTCCTACGAGCAGTACTTC. It yields the protein CASRDGTGYSYEQYF. Complete variable domain (other parts from reference TRBV28 and TRBJ2-7): DVKVTQSSRYLVKRTGEKVFLECVQDMDHENMFWYRQDPGLGLRLIYFSYDVKMKEKGDIPEGYSVSREKKERFSLILESASTNQTSMYLCASRDGTGYSYEQYFGPGTRLTVT.

This chain uses TRBV15 with TRBJ2-3; 12 positions match TRBD2. This CDR3 comprises 16 residues. Germline V gene lookup returns CDR1 LNHNV and CDR2 YYDKDF (reference sequence). V was clipped by 5 bases and J by 2 bases; unmatched bases: 5. The CDR3 loop is CATSPSGRGLTDTQYF. CDR3 DNA: TGTGCCACCAGCCCTAGCGGGAGGGGCCTCACAGATACGCAGTATTTT. Full variable domain (missing parts from reference TRBV15 and TRBJ2-3): DAMVIQNPRYQVTQFGKPVTLSCSQTLNHNVMYWYQQKSSQAPKLLFHYYDKDFNNEADTPDNFQSRRPNTSFCFLDIRSPGLGDTAMYLCATSPSGRGLTDTQYFGPGTRLTVL.

The chain combines TRBV28 with TRBJ1-6, with TRBD1 matching 8 bases. Trimming cost V 7 bases and J 9 bases; bases outside gene matches: 8. This CDR3 has 14 residues. Looked up from germline, CDR1 is MDHEN and CDR2 is SYDVKM. The CDR3 coding sequence is TGTGCCAGCAAGCAGGGGGCGCGCCTTTCACCCCTCCACTTT. Amino acid sequence: CASKQGARLSPLHF.

The chain carries TRBV19 and TRBJ2-7; no clear D. Looked up from germline, CDR1 is LNHDA and CDR2 is SQIVND (reference sequence). The V and J ends lost 7 bases and 0 bases respectively, with 13 bases between them. The CDR3 is 14 amino acids. The CDR3 nucleotides are TGTGCCAGTACCCGAGACTTGGGCTCCTACGAGCAGTACTTC. As protein: CASTRDLGSYEQYF.

The V and J genes are TRBV7-8 and TRBJ1-1; 8 positions match TRBD1. V was clipped by 5 bases and J by 4 bases; unmatched bases: 6. CDR1 is SGHVS, CDR2 FQNEAQ, per germline. The length of the CDR3 is 14 residues. The CDR3, as DNA: TGTGCCAGCAGCCTGGGACAGGTACCCACTGAAGCTTTCTTT. Protein product: CASSLGQVPTEAFF.

V is TRBV6-1 and J is TRBJ1-6; 10 bases map to TRBD1. This CDR3 comprises 14 residues. The V and J ends lost 3 bases and 10 bases, in that order; junction bases with no gene match: 3. From germline, CDR1 is MNHNS and CDR2 SASEGT. CDR3: CASSDGTGESPLHF. The CDR3 DNA follows: TGTGCCAGCAGTGACGGGACAGGGGAGTCACCCCTCCACTTT.

The chain is built from TRBV5-6 and TRBJ2-3; D might be TRBD1 (5 bases). V dropped 4 bases and J dropped 5 bases, with 17 bases sitting between them. The CDR3 consists of 15 residues. Germline CDR1 SGHDT, CDR2 YYEEEE. The CDR3 spells CASSLPTRVGDTQYF. The CDR3 nucleotides read TGTGCCAGCAGCCTCCCCACCAGGGTGGGAGATACGCAGTATTTT.

The gene calls are TRBV29-1 and TRBJ2-7; D gene uncertain. V lost 5 bases to trimming and J lost 2 bases, with 13 bases between them. Germline V gene data show CDR1 as SQVTM and CDR2 as ANQGSEA. The CDR3 has 13 amino acids. The CDR3 DNA reads as TGCAGCGTTACCGAAGAATCGGCCTACGAGCAGTACTTC. It is translated as CSVTEESAYEQYF.

V and J are TRBV5-4 and TRBJ2-1; the D gene is possibly TRBD1 (6 bases). The germline V and J ends were trimmed by 0 bases and 5 bases, with 12 bases remaining between them. CDR3 length equals 15 residues. Germline V gene data show CDR1 as SGHNT and CDR2 as YYREEE (reference sequence). For the CDR3, the DNA is TGTGCCAGCAGCTTGGACCAGGGGAGCAACAATGAGCAGTTCTTC. This gives the protein CASSLDQGSNNEQFF.

The V call is TRBV11-1, the J call TRBJ2-7; 7 bases are a match to TRBD2. CDR1 is SGHAT and CDR2 is FQDESV in the germline V gene (reference sequence). Trimming removed 5 bases from V and 4 bases from J; junction bases left unmatched: 11. This CDR3 spans 15 amino acids. The CDR3 protein is CASSRSSGGVYEQYF. DNA for the CDR3: TGTGCCAGCAGCCGGTCTAGCGGAGGGGTATACGAGCAGTACTTC.

The chain combines TRBV29-1 with TRBJ2-3; 9 bases are a match to TRBD2. The junction had 3 bases not matched to a gene; V was cut back by 3 bases and J by 2 bases. This CDR3 is built from 14 residues. Germline CDR1 and CDR2: SQVTM and ANQGSEA. The CDR3 loop reads CSVELAGFTDTQYF. The CDR3, as DNA: TGCAGCGTTGAGCTAGCGGGGTTCACAGATACGCAGTATTTT.

The J gene is TRBJ2-7, the V gene TRBV28; 11 positions match TRBD2. CDR1 and CDR2 (germline): MDHEN, SYDVKM. The V segment lost 5 bases and the J segment 2 bases; nucleotides outside the gene matches: 11. The CDR3 length is 17 residues. CDR3 protein: CASSAQLGTSGTYEQYF. CDR3 sequence (DNA): TGTGCCAGCAGTGCTCAACTCGGGACTAGCGGAACCTACGAGCAGTACTTC. Supplemented by reference TRBV28 and TRBJ2-7, the full variable domain reads DVKVTQSSRYLVKRTGEKVFLECVQDMDHENMFWYRQDPGLGLRLIYFSYDVKMKEKGDIPEGYSVSREKKERFSLILESASTNQTSMYLCASSAQLGTSGTYEQYFGPGTRLTVT.

The chain links TRBV29-1 to TRBJ2-7, with 8 bases fitting TRBD1. The CDR3 is made up of 14 amino acids. V shed 7 bases and J 6 bases; nucleotides not matched to a gene: 14. Germline assignment: CDR1 SQVTM and CDR2 ANQGSEA. CDR3 sequence reads: CSALRGTGGTEQYF. CDR3 nucleotide sequence: TGCAGCGCTTTACGGGGGACAGGAGGAACCGAGCAGTACTTC.

The gene calls are TRBV6-5 and TRBJ2-3; maybe TRBD2 (6 bases). V lost 5 bases and J lost 0, with 12 bases in between. The CDR3 is 15 amino acids. Germline CDR1 reads MNHEY; CDR2 reads SVGAGI. The CDR3 here is CASSQLGGSTDTQYF. CDR3 sequence (DNA): TGTGCCAGCAGTCAACTGGGGGGAAGCACAGATACGCAGTATTTT.

The rearrangement links TRBV12-3 or TRBV12-4 to TRBJ2-1, with 7 bases matching TRBD1. V was clipped by 5 bases and J by 9 bases; unmatched bases: 7. The CDR3 extends over 13 amino acids. This CDR3 is CASSVDRVSEQFF. The CDR3 nucleotides are TGTGCCAGCAGTGTCGACAGGGTCAGTGAGCAGTTCTTC.

The chain combines TRBV10-3 with TRBJ1-3, with D unclear. The CDR3 totals 16 residues. Per germline, CDR1 ENHRY and CDR2 SYGVKD. V was clipped by 3 bases and J by 0 bases, with 12 bases between them. The CDR3 loop reads CAISDVPHSSGNTIYF. CDR3 nucleotide sequence: TGTGCCATCAGTGATGTTCCCCACTCCTCTGGAAACACCATATATTTT.

The chain joins TRBV28 to TRBJ2-3, with D perhaps TRBD1 (6 bases). Germline CDR1 and CDR2: MDHEN and SYDVKM. The CDR3 loop spans 14 amino acids. V lost 8 bases, J lost 5 bases, and 17 bases lay in between. The CDR3 region has the DNA TGTGCCAGCTGTTACAGGGTTGCGTTAGATACGCAGTATTTT. It specifies CASCYRVALDTQYF. Using reference TRBV28 and TRBJ2-3 for the parts outside the CDR3, the full variable domain is DVKVTQSSRYLVKRTGEKVFLECVQDMDHENMFWYRQDPGLGLRLIYFSYDVKMKEKGDIPEGYSVSREKKERFSLILESASTNQTSMYLCASCYRVALDTQYFGPGTRLTVL.

This chain joins TRBV15 and TRBJ2-1, with TRBD1 identical over 9 bases. This CDR3 has 15 amino acids. The germline V gene encodes CDR1 LNHNV and CDR2 YYDKDF (reference sequence). The V and J ends lost 4 bases and 2 bases, in that order; junction bases with no gene match: 3. CDR3 DNA: TGTGCCACCAGCATCAGACAGGGGGCCTACAATGAGCAGTTCTTC. Translation gives CATSIRQGAYNEQFF.

The rearrangement joins TRBV28 to TRBJ2-2, with TRBD2 identical over 12 bases. V lost 5 bases to trimming and J lost 4 bases; unmatched junction nucleotides: 17. The CDR3 totals 20 residues. Germline CDR1 MDHEN, CDR2 SYDVKM. The CDR3: CASSPSRLAGGHIGTGELFF. The CDR3 region has the DNA TGTGCCAGCAGTCCGAGTAGGCTAGCGGGAGGGCACATAGGCACCGGGGAGCTGTTTTTT.

The chain links TRBV28 to TRBJ2-7; TRBD1 aligns across 10 bases. The V and J ends lost 1 base and 7 bases, in that order; junction bases with no gene match: 10. Germline V lookup: CDR1 MDHEN, CDR2 SYDVKM. The CDR3 covers 16 residues. In DNA form, the CDR3 reads TGTGCCAGCAGTTTATCTTGGACAGGGGGAGAGAGAGAGCAGTACTTC. It translates to CASSLSWTGGEREQYF.

The gene calls are TRBV28 and TRBJ2-7; 8 bases line up with TRBD2. After removal of 7 bases from V and 1 base from J, the junction contained 9 bases not matched to a gene. Germline V gene lookup returns CDR1 MDHEN and CDR2 SYDVKM. The CDR3 runs 15 residues. The CDR3 is CASTRGGPRSYEQYF. The CDR3 nucleotides read TGTGCCAGCACTCGGGGGGGACCCCGGTCCTACGAGCAGTACTTC.

This sequence joins TRBV2 and TRBJ1-5; D uncertain. Trimming pared 6 bases from V and 5 bases from J, leaving 14 bases between. In germline, CDR1 is SNHLY, CDR2 FYNNEI. This CDR3 comprises 14 residues. The CDR3 reads CASRELLSHQPQHF. The CDR3 nucleotides read TGTGCCAGCAGAGAACTCCTGTCTCATCAGCCCCAGCATTTT.

The chain has TRBV18 and TRBJ2-4, with D perhaps TRBD2 (5 bases). CDR3 length: 14 residues. CDR1 KGHSH and CDR2 LQKENI come from the germline V gene. V was clipped by 3 bases and J by 6 bases, with 12 bases between them. CDR3: CASSPIAGLNIQYF. The CDR3 DNA sequence: TGTGCCAGCTCACCTATCGCGGGTCTAAACATTCAGTACTTC.

V gene TRBV5-8 combines with J gene TRBJ2-2; 8 positions match TRBD2. The ends lost 2 bases at V and 4 bases at J; junction bases unmatched: 7. CDR1 is SGHTS, CDR2 YDEGEE, per germline. The CDR3 extends over 16 amino acids. The CDR3 region is CASSLISGMITGELFF. CDR3 coding DNA: TGTGCCAGCAGCTTAATTAGCGGGATGATCACCGGGGAGCTGTTTTTT.

This chain joins TRBV7-9 and TRBJ2-7, with D unclear. CDR1 is SEHNR and CDR2 is FQNEAQ in the germline V gene (reference sequence). The CDR3 spans 12 residues. Deletions cut 5 bases from V and 6 bases from J, with 11 bases between. As DNA, the CDR3 is TGTGCCAGCAGCCCCGGTTTGAGCGAGCAGTACTTC. Its protein is CASSPGLSEQYF. The full variable domain, completed using reference TRBV7-9 and TRBJ2-7, is DTGVSQNPRHKITKRGQNVTFRCDPISEHNRLYWYRQTLGQGPEFLTYFQNEAQLEKSRLLSDRFSAERPKGSFSTLEIQRTEQGDSAMYLCASSPGLSEQYFGPGTRLTVT.

The chain couples TRBV6-6 to TRBJ2-5; 9 bases line up with TRBD1. V gave up 4 bases and J gave up 2 bases; unmatched junction bases: 5. The CDR3 is 15 residues long. From germline, CDR1 is MNHNY and CDR2 SVGAGI (reference sequence). The chain's CDR3 is CASSLGQGGQETQYF. The CDR3 DNA sequence: TGTGCCAGCAGTTTGGGACAGGGTGGGCAAGAGACCCAGTACTTC.

The J gene is TRBJ2-7, the V gene TRBV6-1, with unresolved D. The CDR3 runs 14 residues. The germline gives CDR1 MNHNS, CDR2 SASEGT. Trimming left V 3 bases short and J 3 bases short, with 12 bases between. This CDR3 is CASSDTGTIYEQYF. In nucleotides, the CDR3 is TGTGCCAGCAGTGATACGGGTACAATCTACGAGCAGTACTTC.